This is a list of T cell receptor beta chains from one sample in a study of blood T cell repertoires in COVID-19. The assay was immunoSEQ multiplex PCR, and TCRdb's table has in-frame clones only and misses some. Of roughly 210,000 clones listed, less than 90% are singletons. The sequencing input was peripheral blood. The receptors come from a man between 70 and 80 years old with acute or convalescent COVID-19. Each CDR3 is given with its conserved first and last residue. The order of the fields is J gene, CDR3 length, clone size, D gene, V gene, CDR3 DNA, CDR3 protein. A D gene is named only where the DNA matches it firmly. Expanded clones are given a class, and other clones once, few, many or no size at all.

TRBJ2-3 17 NA TRBD1 TRBV15 TGTGCCACCAGTATCGGTGCAGGGGGATTTAGCACAGATACGCAGTATTTT CATSIGAGGFSTDTQYF
TRBJ2-1 22 NA TRBD2 TRBV12-5 TGTGCTAGTGGTTTGGCACTTCGGTGGGCTGCCGGTTCCGGGAGGGTTAGGGATGAGCAGTTCTTC CASGLALRWAAGSGRVRDEQFF
TRBJ1-1 13 NA NA TRBV9 TGTGCCAGCAGCGTAGACTTGAACACTGAAGCTTTCTTT CASSVDLNTEAFF
TRBJ2-1 16 NA TRBD2 TRBV5-1 TGCGCCAGCAGCTTGGAGGCTAGCGGGATCGCCGGAGGGCAGTTCTTC CASSLEASGIAGGQFF
TRBJ2-1 17 once TRBD1 TRBV11-3 TGTGCCAGCAGCTTAGGGCCCTGGGGACAGGGAAGGAATGAGCAGTTCTTC CASSLGPWGQGRNEQFF
TRBJ1-1 16 once NA TRBV5-6 TGTGCCAGCAGCTTAAACAGGGTAGTATTGAACACTGAAGCTTTCTTT CASSLNRVVLNTEAFF
TRBJ1-1 11 NA NA TRBV6-5 TGTGCCAGCAGTTACGCGGGGGTAGCTTTCTTT CASSYAGVAFF
TRBJ1-1 20 NA TRBD1 TRBV19 TGTGCCAGTAGAGCCCGTGGGACAGGGGGTTCCAAATTAGGGAACACTGAAGCTTTCTTT CASRARGTGGSKLGNTEAFF
TRBJ2-5 16 NA NA TRBV7-6 TGTGCCAGCAGACCCTCAGAGGACAGCCGACAAGAGACCCAGTACTTC CASRPSEDSRQETQYF
TRBJ1-5 15 once NA TRBV2 TGTGCCAGCACCCCTTCTGGGCTTACCAATCAGCCCCAGCATTTT CASTPSGLTNQPQHF
TRBJ2-5 14 NA NA TRBV6-5 TGTGCCAGCAGTTACTCCCCCTCCGCACGCGTCCAGTACTTC CASSYSPSARVQYF
TRBJ1-2 11 once NA TRBV29-1 TGCAGCGTTGTCAGGGAGGATGGCTACACCTTC CSVVREDGYTF
TRBJ2-1 13 NA NA TRBV5-5 TGTGCCAGCAGCTTACTAGCACACAATGAGCAGTTCTTC CASSLLAHNEQFF
TRBJ2-2 17 NA TRBD1 TRBV19 TGTGCCAGTAGGTCATTTCTGGGACAGGGGGCTGTCGGGGAGCTGTTTTTT CASRSFLGQGAVGELFF
TRBJ2-2 16 NA TRBD2 TRBV19 TGTGCCAGTAGTGTTATCCGGGGGGCGAACACCGGGGAGCTGTTTTTT CASSVIRGANTGELFF
TRBJ1-2 14 NA TRBD1 TRBV19 TGTGCCAGTAGTGTCGACAGGGCACTCGGGGGCTACACCTTC CASSVDRALGGYTF
TRBJ2-2 16 NA TRBD1 TRBV7-2 TGTGCCAGCAGCCCCAGACAGGGCTCGGGCACCGGGGAGCTGTTTTTT CASSPRQGSGTGELFF
TRBJ1-2 16 NA TRBD1 TRBV30 TGTGCCTGGAGCACCTCTGGGACAGTCGGTTCCTATGGCTACACCTTC CAWSTSGTVGSYGYTF
TRBJ1-1 18 NA TRBD1 TRBV4-1 TGCGCCAGCAGCCAAGATCCGGGACAGGGAATGGATTTGGCTGAAGCTTTCTTT CASSQDPGQGMDLAEAFF
TRBJ2-1 14 NA TRBD2 TRBV5-8 TGTGCCAGCAGAGATAGCGGGAGTCGGCTCGAGCAGTTCTTC CASRDSGSRLEQFF
TRBJ2-3 17 NA TRBD1 TRBV5-6 TGTGCCAGCAGCCCCGTCCCGGGACAGGGAACGGCAGATACGCAGTATTTT CASSPVPGQGTADTQYF
TRBJ1-5 16 NA NA TRBV4-2 TGTGCCAGCAGCCAAGAGTTCGGAGCCTCCGGTCAGCCCCAGCATTTT CASSQEFGASGQPQHF
TRBJ1-1 15 NA NA TRBV6-6 TGTGCCAGCAGTGCCAGGATCAGGGAGGGCTCTGAAGCTTTCTTT CASSARIREGSEAFF
TRBJ2-2 17 few TRBD2 TRBV3-1/TRBV3-2 TGTGCCAGCAGCCTTGGGACTAGCGCCTCGAACACCGGGGAGCTGTTTTTT CASSLGTSASNTGELFF
TRBJ1-4 17 NA NA TRBV18 TGTGCCAGCTCACCTACCATGGGGGCACGCACTAATGAAAAACTGTTTTTT CASSPTMGARTNEKLFF
TRBJ1-5 13 NA NA TRBV7-9 TGTGCCAGCAGCCTAACGGGGGAAAAGTCCCAGCATTTT CASSLTGEKSQHF
TRBJ1-1 15 NA TRBD1 TRBV10-3 TGTGCCATCAGCAAATGGGACAGGGAAGGCACTGAAGCTTTCTTT CAISKWDREGTEAFF